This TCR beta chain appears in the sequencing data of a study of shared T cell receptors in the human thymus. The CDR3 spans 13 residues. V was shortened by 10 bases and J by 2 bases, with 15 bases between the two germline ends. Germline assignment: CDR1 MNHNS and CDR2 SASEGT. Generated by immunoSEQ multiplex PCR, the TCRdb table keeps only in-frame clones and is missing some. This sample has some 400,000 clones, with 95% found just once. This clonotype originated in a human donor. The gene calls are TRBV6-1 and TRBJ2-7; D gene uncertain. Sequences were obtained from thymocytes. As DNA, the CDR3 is TGTGCCACCGATGGGGTGGGGACCTACGAGCAGTACTTC. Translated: CATDGVGTYEQYF.